These 5 T cell receptor beta chains were all obtained from the same sample, sequenced in a study of T cells after yellow fever vaccination. TCRdb re-called the 5' RACE reads through MiXCR, storing one row per CDR3 protein. The data show 450,000 to 650,000 distinct CDR3 sequences, just over 20% seen once. This specimen consisted of PBMCs, obtained approximately 22 days after the first yellow fever vaccination. These receptors came from a man younger than 35 who received the YFV17D yellow fever vaccine.

The chain has TRBV7-6 and TRBJ2-5; possibly TRBD1 for D (7 bases). Trimming shortened V by 0 bases and J by 2 bases, and 10 bases separated the two germline ends. The CDR3 extends over 15 amino acids. From germline, CDR1 is SGHVS and CDR2 FNYEAQ. CDR3 amino acids: CASSLAAGQQETQYF. CDR3 DNA sequence: TGTGCCAGCAGCTTAGCGGCGGGACAGCAAGAGACCCAGTACTTC.

This clonotype has a handful of counts. The V and J genes are TRBV12-3 or TRBV12-4 and TRBJ1-2; D call uncertain. The CDR3 is 13 amino acids. V lost 6 bases and J 3 bases, leaving 11 bases between the germline ends. CDR3 in amino acids: CASSSLVDYGYTF. In DNA, the CDR3 is TGTGCCAGCAGCTCCCTAGTGGACTATGGCTACACCTTC.

This clonotype was seen at least ten times. This sequence joins TRBV20-1 and TRBJ2-3; 7 bases fit TRBD1. The ends lost 5 bases at V and 0 bases at J; junction bases unmatched: 5. The germline V gene has CDR1 DFQATT and CDR2 SNEGSKA (reference sequence). The CDR3 sequence is 14 residues long. CDR3 coding DNA: TGCAGTGCTGACAGGGTTGCAAGCACAGATACGCAGTATTTT. This sequence encodes CSADRVASTDTQYF.

The chain couples TRBV30 to TRBJ2-7, with 10 nucleotides matching TRBD1. CDR1 and CDR2 (germline): GTSNPN, SVGIG (reference sequence). The CDR3 is made up of 14 amino acids. The V gene end was trimmed by 2 bases and the J gene end by 4 bases; junction bases not matched to a gene: 5. The CDR3 bases are TGTGCCTGGAGTAAGACAGGGGGCAGGTACGAGCAGTACTTC. It yields the protein CAWSKTGGRYEQYF.

This clonotype was seen a few times. The chain uses TRBV4-3 and TRBJ2-7; D gene unclear. The CDR3 spans 14 residues. CDR1 LGHNA and CDR2 YSLEER come from the germline V gene. V dropped 0 bases and J dropped 3 bases, with 9 bases sitting between them. The CDR3 spells CASSQDFSGYEQYF. For the CDR3, the DNA is TGCGCCAGCAGCCAAGATTTTTCGGGCTACGAGCAGTACTTC.